These 11 T cell receptor beta chains share one sample of origin, sequenced in a study of memory CD4+ T cells and cytomegalovirus serostatus. Assay: immunoSEQ multiplex PCR; the TCRdb copy retains only in-frame clones and omits some. The sample lists 50,000 or so clones; about three quarters were seen once. Single viable CD3+CD4+CD8-CD45RO+ cells were sorted as the memory CD4+ T cells. Sequencing input: memory CD4+ T cells from blood. These TCRs come from an adult in good health and CMV-seropositive.

CDR3 in DNA: TGCGCCAGCAGCCAAGCTGAGACGGGGGCCTACGAGCAGTACTTC. This sequence encodes CASSQAETGAYEQYF. This chain links TRBV4-1 with TRBJ2-7, with D perhaps TRBD2 (6 bases). V gave up 1 base and J gave up 2 bases, with 12 bases separating them. This CDR3 region has 15 residues. The germline V gene has CDR1 MGHRA and CDR2 YSYEKL.

V usage is TRBV6-4 and J usage is TRBJ2-1; D not resolved. This CDR3 comprises 14 residues. The germline gives CDR1 MRHNA, CDR2 SNTAGT. With 6 bases removed from V and 4 bases from J, the gap between germline ends came to 13 bases. The CDR3 bases are TGTGCCAGCAGCGACACCGGGCGATACAATGAGCAGTTCTTC. This sequence encodes CASSDTGRYNEQFF.

The chain couples TRBV27 to TRBJ1-5, with no clear D. Germline-derived CDR1 and CDR2 are MNHEY and SMNVEV (reference sequence). The V end was cut by 9 bases, the J end by 4 bases, with 4 bases between. The CDR3 has 10 amino acids. The CDR3 nucleotides are TGTGCCAGATTTAATCAGCCCCAGCATTTT. Amino acids: CARFNQPQHF.

This clone was picked up one time. The rearrangement joins TRBV2 to TRBJ2-1; TRBD2 matches at 7 bases. This CDR3 has 16 residues. V was clipped by 5 bases and J by 9 bases; unmatched bases: 16. The germline V gene encodes CDR1 SNHLY and CDR2 FYNNEI. CDR3 region: CASSKSPLRGGSEQFF. CDR3 bases: TGTGCCAGCAGTAAGAGTCCCCTACGGGGCGGGAGTGAGCAGTTCTTC.

The rearrangement joins TRBV4-1 to TRBJ2-1, with D perhaps matching TRBD1 or TRBD2 (7 bases each). The germline V gene has CDR1 MGHRA and CDR2 YSYEKL. V was shortened by 3 bases and J by 2 bases, with 14 bases between the two germline ends. This CDR3 region has 16 residues. The CDR3 DNA follows: TGCGCCAGCAGCCAGTGGGGGGGGACAGCCTACAATGAGCAGTTCTTC. Translated: CASSQWGGTAYNEQFF.

The V call is TRBV5-1, the J call TRBJ2-1; TRBD2 matches at 12 bases. This CDR3 is 19 amino acids long. CDR1 is SGHRS, CDR2 YFSETQ, per germline. The trim removed 0 bases at V and 0 bases at J, leaving 7 bases unmatched. CDR3 sequence reads: CASSLEGTSGFSSYNEQFF. CDR3 bases: TGCGCCAGCAGCTTGGAGGGGACTAGCGGGTTCAGCTCCTACAATGAGCAGTTCTTC.

The chain has TRBV28 and TRBJ1-5; 8 bases are a match to TRBD1. CDR1 is MDHEN and CDR2 is SYDVKM in the germline V gene. V was pared by 4 bases and J by 5 bases, with 4 bases of the junction left unmatched. The CDR3 contains 14 residues. CDR3 DNA sequence: TGTGCCAGCAGTTCCGGACAGGGCCATCAGCCCCAGCATTTT. This encodes CASSSGQGHQPQHF. Combining the CDR3 with reference TRBV28 and TRBJ1-5 gives the whole variable domain DVKVTQSSRYLVKRTGEKVFLECVQDMDHENMFWYRQDPGLGLRLIYFSYDVKMKEKGDIPEGYSVSREKKERFSLILESASTNQTSMYLCASSSGQGHQPQHFGDGTRLSIL.

This chain links TRBV6-5 with TRBJ1-2; the match to TRBD1 covers 12 bases. V lost 6 bases and J lost 3; bases outside the gene matches: 2. The CDR3 consists of 14 residues. The V gene's germline CDR1 is MNHEY and CDR2 SVGAGI. The CDR3 protein is CASRGTGGHYGYTF. The CDR3 DNA is TGTGCCAGCAGAGGGACAGGGGGCCACTATGGCTACACCTTC.

This chain links TRBV28 with TRBJ1-1, with 10 nucleotides matching TRBD1. The V gene end was trimmed by 2 bases and the J gene end by 0 bases; junction bases not matched to a gene: 12. The CDR3 runs 19 residues. Germline assignment: CDR1 MDHEN and CDR2 SYDVKM. The CDR3 nucleotides read TGTGCCAGCAGTTTAGGTATCTGGGACAGGGGCCTTATGAACACTGAAGCTTTCTTT. Its protein product is CASSLGIWDRGLMNTEAFF.

V gene TRBV28 combines with J gene TRBJ2-7, with 8 bases aligning to TRBD2. The V gene end was trimmed by 4 bases and the J gene end by 6 bases; junction bases not matched to a gene: 11. Germline-derived CDR1 and CDR2 are MDHEN and SYDVKM. The length of the CDR3 is 15 residues. The CDR3 sequence is CASSWGTGTRAEQYF. The CDR3 nucleotides are TGTGCCAGCAGTTGGGGGACCGGGACTAGAGCCGAGCAGTACTTC. Combining the CDR3 with reference TRBV28 and TRBJ2-7 gives the whole variable domain DVKVTQSSRYLVKRTGEKVFLECVQDMDHENMFWYRQDPGLGLRLIYFSYDVKMKEKGDIPEGYSVSREKKERFSLILESASTNQTSMYLCASSWGTGTRAEQYFGPGTRLTVT.

V and J are TRBV28 and TRBJ2-7; 10 bases agree with TRBD1. This CDR3 comprises 15 residues. V lost 6 bases to trimming and J lost 5 bases; unmatched junction nucleotides: 10. Germline CDR1 and CDR2: MDHEN and SYDVKM. CDR3 residues: CASSRFGTGVHEQYF. In DNA, the CDR3 is TGTGCCAGCAGCCGTTTCGGGACAGGGGTGCACGAGCAGTACTTC.